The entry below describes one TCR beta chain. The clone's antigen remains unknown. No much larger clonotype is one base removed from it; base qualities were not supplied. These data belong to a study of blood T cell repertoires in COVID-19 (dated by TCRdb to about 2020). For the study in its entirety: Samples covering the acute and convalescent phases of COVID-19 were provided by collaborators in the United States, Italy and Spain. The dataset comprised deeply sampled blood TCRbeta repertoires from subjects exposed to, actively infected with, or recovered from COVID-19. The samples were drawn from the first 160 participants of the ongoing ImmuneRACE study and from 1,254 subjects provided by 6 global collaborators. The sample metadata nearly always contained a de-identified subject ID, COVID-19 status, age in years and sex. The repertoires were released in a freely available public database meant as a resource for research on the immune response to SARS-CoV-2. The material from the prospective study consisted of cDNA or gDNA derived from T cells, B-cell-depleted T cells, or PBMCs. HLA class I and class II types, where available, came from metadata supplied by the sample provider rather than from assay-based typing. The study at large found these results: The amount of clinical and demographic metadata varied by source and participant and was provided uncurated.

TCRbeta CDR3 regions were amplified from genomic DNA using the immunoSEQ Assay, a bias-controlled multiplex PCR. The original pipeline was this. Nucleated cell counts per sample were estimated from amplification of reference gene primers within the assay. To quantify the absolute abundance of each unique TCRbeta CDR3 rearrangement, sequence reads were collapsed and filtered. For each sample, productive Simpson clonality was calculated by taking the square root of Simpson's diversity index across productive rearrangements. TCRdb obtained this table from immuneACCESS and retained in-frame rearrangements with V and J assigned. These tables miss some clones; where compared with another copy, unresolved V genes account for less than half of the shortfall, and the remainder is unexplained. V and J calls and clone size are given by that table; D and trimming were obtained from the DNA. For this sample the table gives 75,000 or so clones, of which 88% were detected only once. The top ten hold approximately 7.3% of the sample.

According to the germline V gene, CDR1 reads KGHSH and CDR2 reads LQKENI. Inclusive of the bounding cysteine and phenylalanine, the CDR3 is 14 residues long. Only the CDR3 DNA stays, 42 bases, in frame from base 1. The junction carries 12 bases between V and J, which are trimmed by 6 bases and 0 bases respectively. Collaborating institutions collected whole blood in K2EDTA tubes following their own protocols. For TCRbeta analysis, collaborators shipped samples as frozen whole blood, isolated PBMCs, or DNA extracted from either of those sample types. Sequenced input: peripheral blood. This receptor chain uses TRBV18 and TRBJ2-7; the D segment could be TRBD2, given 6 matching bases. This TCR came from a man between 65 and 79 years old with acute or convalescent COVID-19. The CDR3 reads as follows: CASSPLAVSYEQYF. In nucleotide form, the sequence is TGTGCCAGCTCCCCTTTAGCGGTCTCCTACGAGCAGTACTTC.